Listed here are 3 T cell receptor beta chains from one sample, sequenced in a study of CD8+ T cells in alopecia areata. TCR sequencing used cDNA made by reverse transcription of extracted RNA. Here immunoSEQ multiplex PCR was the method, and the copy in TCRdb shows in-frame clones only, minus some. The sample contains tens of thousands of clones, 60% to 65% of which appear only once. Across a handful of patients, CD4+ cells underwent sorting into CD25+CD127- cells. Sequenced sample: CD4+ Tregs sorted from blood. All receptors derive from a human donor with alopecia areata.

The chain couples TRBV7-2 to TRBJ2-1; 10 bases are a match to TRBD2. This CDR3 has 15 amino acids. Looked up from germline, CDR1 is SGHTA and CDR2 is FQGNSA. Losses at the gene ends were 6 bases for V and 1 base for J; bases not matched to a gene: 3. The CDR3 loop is CASSETSGSYNEQFF. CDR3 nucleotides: TGTGCCAGCAGTGAGACTAGCGGGTCCTACAATGAGCAGTTCTTC.

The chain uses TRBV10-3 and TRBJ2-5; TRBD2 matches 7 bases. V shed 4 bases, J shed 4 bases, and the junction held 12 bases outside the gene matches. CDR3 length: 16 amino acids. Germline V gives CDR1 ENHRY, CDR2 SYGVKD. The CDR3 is CAISAVGATGGETQYF. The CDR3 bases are TGTGCCATCAGTGCCGTTGGGGCCACGGGGGGAGAGACCCAGTACTTC.

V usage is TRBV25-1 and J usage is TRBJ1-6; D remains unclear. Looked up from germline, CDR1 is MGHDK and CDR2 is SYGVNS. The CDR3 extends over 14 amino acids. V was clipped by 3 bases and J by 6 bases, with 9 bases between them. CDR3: CASSDLGVNSPLHF. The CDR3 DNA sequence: TGTGCCAGCAGTGATTTGGGTGTTAATTCACCCCTCCACTTT.